This T cell receptor (beta chain) was sequenced during a study of vaccination effects on CD4 cells after COVID-19. Sequencing was preceded by expansion of antigen-specific CD4+ T cells with viral peptide pools in the ViraFEST assay. Culture proceeded for more than nine days, and CD4+ T cells were then isolated. Participants were vaccinated with two doses of either the BNT162b2 or mRNA-1273 vaccine. The repertoire was sequenced with immunoSEQ multiplex PCR; TCRdb's copy has only in-frame clones and lacks some. The sample holds some 35,000 clones, approximately 84% seen once. In regard to this clone: Its specificity is unknown.

Trimming pared 0 bases from V and 1 base from J, leaving 7 bases between. Per germline, CDR1 SGHDT and CDR2 YYEEEE. This CDR3 spans 14 amino acids. The TCR comes from a human donor who received a COVID-19 vaccine. Some clones in this sample may be carry-over from other donors' samples. The rearrangement joins TRBV5-6 to TRBJ2-5, with D unresolved. Sequences were derived from CD4+ T cells from PBMCs cultured with HCoV-NL63 spike peptides, sampled after COVID-19 vaccination. The CDR3 here is CASSLVRIQETQYF. DNA for the CDR3: TGTGCCAGCAGCTTGGTCAGAATCCAAGAGACCCAGTACTTC.